This T cell receptor beta chain derives from a study of Ad26.COV2.S vaccination and SARS-CoV-2 variants. As for the study in general: A participant enrolled in the COV1001 Ad26.COV2.S trial arm provided the sample. Ad26.COV2.S was injected intramuscularly once or twice, 56 days apart. Study-level results: Comparability of non-spike TCR breadth was observed across vaccine and placebo recipients.

V shed 0 bases and J shed 5 bases, with 12 bases lying between them. Germline V gene data show CDR1 as SGDLS and CDR2 as YYNGEE. The CDR3 spans 15 residues. Comment on this clone: Its antigen is as yet unknown.

As to treatment: 19 received Ad26.COV2.S at low or high dose, single or two shots; roughly five received placebo; per-sample allocation not given. The samples date from day 63 after the first vaccine or placebo injection. Wuhan-strain spike was delivered by a replication-incompetent Ad26 vector. The table came from immunoSEQ multiplex PCR; TCRdb's copy has only in-frame clones and leaves some out. In the table there are about 680,000 clones, roughly nine tenths of which are singletons. Source: peripheral blood, taken in a trial of Ad26.COV2.S vaccine versus placebo. The V call is TRBV9, the J call TRBJ2-1; possible D gene TRBD2, 6 bases. This TCR was sampled from a person between 18 and 59 years old who received the Ad26.COV2.S COVID-19 vaccine or a placebo. The CDR3 sequence is CASSVGLARNNEQFF. In DNA, the CDR3 is TGTGCCAGCAGCGTAGGGCTAGCGCGCAACAATGAGCAGTTCTTC.